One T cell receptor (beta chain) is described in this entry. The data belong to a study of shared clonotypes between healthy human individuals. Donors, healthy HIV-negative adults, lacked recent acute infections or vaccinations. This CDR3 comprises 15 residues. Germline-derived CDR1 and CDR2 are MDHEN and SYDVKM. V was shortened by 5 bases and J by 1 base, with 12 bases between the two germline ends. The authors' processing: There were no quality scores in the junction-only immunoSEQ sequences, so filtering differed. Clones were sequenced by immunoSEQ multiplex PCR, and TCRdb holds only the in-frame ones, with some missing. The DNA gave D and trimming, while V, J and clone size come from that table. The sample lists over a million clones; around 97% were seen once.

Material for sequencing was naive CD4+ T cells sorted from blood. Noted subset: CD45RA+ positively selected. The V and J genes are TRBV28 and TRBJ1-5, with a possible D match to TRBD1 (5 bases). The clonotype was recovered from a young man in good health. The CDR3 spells CASSILRGSNQPQHF. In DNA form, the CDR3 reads TGTGCCAGCAGTATCCTACGGGGGAGCAATCAGCCCCAGCATTTT.